This entry lists 26 T cell receptor beta chains sequenced from one sample in a study of blood T cell repertoires in COVID-19. Method: immunoSEQ multiplex PCR; TCRdb's copy keeps in-frame clones and lacks some. The sample yields fewer than 95,000 clones, about 91% seen once. Input material: peripheral blood. Source of these receptors: a man aged 55 to 70 with acute or convalescent COVID-19.

This sequence joins TRBV11-1 and TRBJ1-3; 8 bases map to TRBD1. V gave up 5 bases and J gave up 0 bases; unmatched junction bases: 3. The CDR3 totals 15 residues. Germline V gives CDR1 SGHAT, CDR2 FQDESV (reference sequence). The DNA for the CDR3 is TGTGCCAGCAGCGGGGACAGGTTCTCTGGAAACACCATATATTTT. It codes for CASSGDRFSGNTIYF.

The J gene is TRBJ1-5, the V gene TRBV15; D is ambiguous. V lost 0 bases and J lost 5, with 5 bases in between. This CDR3 is built from 13 residues. The germline V gene encodes CDR1 LNHNV and CDR2 YYDKDF (reference sequence). This chain's CDR3 is CATSREPDQPQHF. The CDR3 nucleotides read TGTGCCACCAGCAGAGAGCCGGATCAGCCCCAGCATTTT.

The chain combines TRBV4-2 with TRBJ1-1; 9 bases are a match to TRBD1. The CDR3 runs 15 residues. J gave up 1 base and V 4 bases, and 4 bases lay outside the gene matches. CDR1 and CDR2 (germline): LGHNA, YNFKEQ. The CDR3 DNA reads TGTGCCAGCAGCCCGGGACAGGGCCGGAACACTGAAGCTTTCTTT. Its translation: CASSPGQGRNTEAFF.

The rearrangement uses TRBV6-1 and TRBJ1-2, with D unresolved. Between the trimmed V and J ends, which lost 1 base and 7 bases, there was a span of 10 bases. This CDR3 spans 13 amino acids. The germline V gene has CDR1 MNHNS and CDR2 SASEGT. The CDR3, as DNA: TGTGCCAGCAGTGAAGTGGTGGCCCTTGGCTACACCTTC. Translation gives CASSEVVALGYTF.

A word on this clone: The germline gene is not matched at one end of the junction; a read error may be the cause. The V and J genes are TRBV5-1 and TRBJ2-7, with D maybe TRBD1 (6 bases). The CDR3 covers 14 residues. The germline CDR1 and CDR2 sequences are SGHRS and YFSETQ. The CDR3 sequence is CASSPRTVSYGQYF. The CDR3 nucleotides are TGCGCCAGCAGCCCCCGGACAGTCTCCTACGGGCAGTACTTC.

The CDR3 loop reads CASSLSGRVGAEQYF. The CDR3 coding sequence is TGTGCCAGCAGTTTATCAGGCCGGGTGGGTGCCGAGCAGTACTTC. The rearrangement uses TRBV27 and TRBJ2-7; D remains unclear. Looked up from germline, CDR1 is MNHEY and CDR2 is SMNVEV (reference sequence). The CDR3 consists of 15 residues. With 0 bases removed from V and 6 bases from J, the gap between germline ends came to 15 bases.

The rearrangement links TRBV6-6 to TRBJ2-7; D is unresolved. Looked up from germline, CDR1 is MNHNY and CDR2 is SVGAGI (reference sequence). Between the trimmed V and J ends, which lost 6 bases and 6 bases, there was a span of 12 bases. This CDR3 contains 12 residues. DNA for the CDR3: TGTGCCAGCAGCCAAGACTTTTCCGAGCAGTACTTC. Translation gives CASSQDFSEQYF.

The DNA for the CDR3 is TGTGCCAGCAGCTTAGCCAGCGGGAGGGTTGCCGGCGACCAAGAGACCCAGTACTTC. Its protein is CASSLASGRVAGDQETQYF. This chain links TRBV11-2 with TRBJ2-5, with 10 bases fitting TRBD2. The CDR3 consists of 19 residues. With 1 base clipped from V and 0 bases from J, the junction kept 11 bases outside the gene matches. The germline gives CDR1 SGHAT, CDR2 FQNNGV.

The chain uses TRBV9 and TRBJ1-5; TRBD1 matches 7 bases. Germline V gene data show CDR1 as SGDLS and CDR2 as YYNGEE. Unmatched junction bases numbered 3, after V lost 0 bases and J lost 3 bases. The CDR3 has 15 amino acids. This CDR3 is CASSVGGTVNQPQHF. CDR3 sequence (DNA): TGTGCCAGCAGCGTAGGAGGGACAGTCAATCAGCCCCAGCATTTT.

V gene TRBV27 combines with J gene TRBJ2-2; 11 bases are shared with TRBD2. With 6 bases clipped from V and 5 bases from J, the junction kept 5 bases outside the gene matches. The CDR3 length is 15 residues. Germline lookup yields CDR1 MNHEY and CDR2 SMNVEV (reference sequence). The CDR3 nucleotides read TGTGCCAGCAGAGGTAGACTAGCGGGAACCGGGGAGCTGTTTTTT. It specifies CASRGRLAGTGELFF.

The chain carries TRBV6-5 and TRBJ1-2; the match to TRBD1 covers 7 bases. This CDR3 spans 14 amino acids. Germline values: CDR1 MNHEY, CDR2 SVGAGI. The trim removed 6 bases at V and 6 bases at J, leaving 10 bases unmatched. DNA for the CDR3: TGTGCCAGCAGGCAAGGGGGCTTTTGGGATGGCTACACCTTC. This gives the protein CASRQGGFWDGYTF.

This chain connects TRBV19 to TRBJ1-2, with D hard to call. Trimming cost V 0 bases and J 7 bases, with 18 bases left between them. Looked up from germline, CDR1 is LNHDA and CDR2 is SQIVND (reference sequence). The CDR3 loop spans 16 amino acids. This chain's CDR3 is CASSIDFPGVPVGYTF. The DNA of the CDR3 is TGTGCCAGTAGTATAGATTTTCCCGGGGTACCCGTTGGCTACACCTTC.

The chain couples TRBV7-3 to TRBJ2-7; TRBD2 is a possible D gene (5 bases). This CDR3 is 13 amino acids long. V lost 5 bases and J 1 base, leaving 9 bases between the germline ends. Per germline, CDR1 SGHTA and CDR2 FQGTGA. CDR3 coding DNA: TGTGCCAGCAGCCCTTCGGGGTCCTACGAGCAGTACTTC. This encodes CASSPSGSYEQYF.

The gene calls are TRBV5-4 and TRBJ1-2; D may be TRBD1 (5 bases). The length of the CDR3 is 15 residues. Between the trimmed V and J ends, which lost 2 bases and 5 bases, there was a span of 16 bases. Germline CDR1 reads SGHNT; CDR2 reads YYREEE (reference sequence). The CDR3 spells CASSFPRTGAYGYTF. In DNA form, the CDR3 reads TGTGCCAGCAGCTTTCCCCGTACAGGAGCATATGGCTACACCTTC.

This clone was seen more than once but under ten times. The chain recombines TRBV7-9 with TRBJ1-5; unclear D gene. Looked up from germline, CDR1 is SEHNR and CDR2 is FQNEAQ (reference sequence). V gave up 5 bases and J gave up 6 bases, with 11 bases separating them. This CDR3 comprises 13 residues. CDR3 sequence (DNA): TGTGCCAGCAGCCAAATGGAGGGTCAGCCCCAGCATTTT. Translation gives CASSQMEGQPQHF.

V is TRBV24-1 and J is TRBJ1-2; 10 nucleotides line up with TRBD1. The length of the CDR3 is 15 residues. The V and J ends lost 4 bases and 4 bases, in that order; junction bases with no gene match: 5. Germline V gene sequence: CDR1 KGHDR, CDR2 SFDVKD. The CDR3 region is CATSDPGQGIYGYTF. The CDR3 DNA follows: TGTGCCACCAGTGACCCGGGACAGGGGATCTATGGCTACACCTTC.

This chain joins TRBV29-1 and TRBJ2-5; D is perhaps TRBD1 (7 bases). CDR3 length: 12 amino acids. Trimming shortened V by 0 bases and J by 14 bases, and 16 bases separated the two germline ends. From germline, CDR1 is SQVTM and CDR2 ANQGSEA. The CDR3 sequence is CSVEERRDSTYF. CDR3 DNA: TGCAGCGTTGAAGAGCGGCGGGACAGCACATACTTC.

This clone was observed a handful of times. The J gene is TRBJ1-6, the V gene TRBV7-9, with D hard to call. Germline V gene data show CDR1 as SEHNR and CDR2 as FQNEAQ (reference sequence). V lost 5 bases and J 9 bases, leaving 8 bases between the germline ends. CDR3 length equals 12 residues. The CDR3 spells CASSPTSSPLHF. The CDR3 region has the DNA TGTGCCAGCAGCCCTACTAGTTCACCCCTCCACTTT.

This chain connects TRBV3-1 (or the pseudogene TRBV3-2) to TRBJ1-3; D unclear. V shed 3 bases and J shed 0 bases, with 6 bases lying between them. In germline, CDR1 is LGHDT, CDR2 YNNKEL (reference sequence). The CDR3 is 14 residues long. In DNA form, the CDR3 reads TGTGCCAGCAGCCAGAGGGCCTCTGGAAACACCATATATTTT. This codes for CASSQRASGNTIYF.

V usage is TRBV29-1 and J usage is TRBJ1-2, with D possibly being TRBD1 (5 bases). The CDR3 contains 13 residues. V was clipped by 5 bases and J by 2 bases, with 12 bases between them. Germline V gene data show CDR1 as SQVTM and CDR2 as ANQGSEA. CDR3 residues: CSVKRQRNYGYTF. The CDR3, as DNA: TGCAGCGTTAAAAGACAGAGAAACTATGGCTACACCTTC. Looking up the rest from reference TRBV29-1 and TRBJ1-2 gives the full variable domain: SAVISQKPSRDICQRGTSLTIQCQVDSQVTMMFWYRQQPGQSLTLIATANQGSEATYESGFVIDKFPISRPNLTFSTLTVSNMSPEDSSIYLCSVKRQRNYGYTFGSGTRLTVV.

The chain employs TRBV2 and TRBJ2-3, with 9 bases fitting TRBD2. This CDR3 contains 15 residues. The ends lost 4 bases at V and 2 bases at J; junction bases unmatched: 4. Germline assignment: CDR1 SNHLY and CDR2 FYNNEI. The DNA of the CDR3 is TGTGCCAGCAGTGTTAGCGGGAGCCCCACAGATACGCAGTATTTT. Translation gives CASSVSGSPTDTQYF.

This chain connects TRBV19 to TRBJ1-1; 7 bases match TRBD1. Per germline, CDR1 LNHDA and CDR2 SQIVND (reference sequence). The V and J ends lost 2 bases and 2 bases, in that order; junction bases with no gene match: 11. The CDR3 has 17 residues. The CDR3 nucleotides read TGTGCCAGTAGTATAAAGTTCCTGGCAGGGGGAAACACTGAAGCTTTCTTT. Its translation is CASSIKFLAGGNTEAFF.

The gene calls are TRBV6-5 and TRBJ2-5; a possible D gene is TRBD1 (6 bases). There are 15 residues in the CDR3. The germline V gene has CDR1 MNHEY and CDR2 SVGAGI. The V end lost 6 bases, the J end lost 0 bases, and 14 bases lay between the germline ends. The CDR3 loop reads CASRKDRPYQETQYF. As DNA, the CDR3 is TGTGCCAGCAGGAAGGACAGACCGTACCAAGAGACCCAGTACTTC.

V and J are TRBV6-1 and TRBJ1-2; no firm D call. The CDR3 length is 16 residues. Germline CDR1 and CDR2: MNHNS and SASEGT. V was clipped by 1 base and J by 0 bases, with 12 bases between them. CDR3 nucleotides: TGTGCCAGCAGTGAAGTTGCGTCCACCGCTAACTATGGCTACACCTTC. Translated, it gives CASSEVASTANYGYTF.

This clone came up once. The CDR3 nucleotides read TGTGCCAGCAGTGCGGGGACAGGGGTACGAGAGACCCAGTACTTC. Protein product: CASSAGTGVRETQYF. The genes are TRBV27 and TRBJ2-5, with TRBD1 identical over 10 bases. The germline gives CDR1 MNHEY, CDR2 SMNVEV (reference sequence). V shed 5 bases and J 4 bases; nucleotides not matched to a gene: 7. The CDR3 sequence is 15 residues long.

V gene TRBV12-3 or TRBV12-4 combines with J gene TRBJ1-4; the D gene is possibly TRBD1 (5 bases). The CDR3 spans 12 residues. V was cut by 6 bases and J by 9 bases, with 11 bases left in between. The CDR3 DNA follows: TGTGCCAGCAGGGGGCCGACTCAAAAACTGTTTTTT. It yields the protein CASRGPTQKLFF.